This T cell receptor (beta chain) comes out of a study of T cells after yellow fever vaccination. Across the study: When fractions had low cell numbers, they were prepared with SMART-Seq v4 Ultra Low Input. Study results and caveats: The sorted memory subsets sampled on day 0 contained almost no detectable vaccine-responding clonotypes. Reappearance after the booster was observed for most primary-vaccination clones (about 96% CD4, about 90% CD8).

This clonotype was recorded many times. A process of 5'RACE template switching, which added a universal primer site and UMIs, was used to make TCR cDNA. TCRdb re-analysed the 5' RACE reads in MiXCR, keeping a single row per CDR3 protein. This table has fewer than 35,000 distinct CDR3 sequences, under 12% appearing once. The sequence was obtained from a man in his late teens or twenties who received the YFV17D yellow fever vaccine. Sample: PBMCs, either bulk or a sorted T-cell subset (CD4+, CD8+, memory, or dextramer-sorted; not recorded which), taken roughly 15 days after the first yellow fever vaccination.

CDR3 amino acids: CASSGGGRNQPQHF. In nucleotides, the CDR3 is TGTGCCAGCAGTGGCGGGGGACGCAATCAGCCCCAGCATTTT. The chain carries TRBV6-1 and TRBJ1-5; a weak D match, TRBD1 (5 bases). Trimming shortened V by 4 bases and J by 2 bases, and 9 bases separated the two germline ends. This CDR3 is 14 amino acids long. CDR1 MNHNS and CDR2 SASEGT come from the germline V gene.